This T cell receptor (beta chain) was obtained from a study of blood T cells in healthy people across ages. Whole-study findings and limits: Strong correlation was found linking TCR beta diversity to naive T cell percentage. Age brought a roughly linear fall in TCR beta diversity measured per million T cells. The study could not conclusively compare naive and antigen-experienced cells, given its unsorted PBMCs.

V dropped 4 bases and J dropped 0 bases, with 8 bases sitting between them. In germline, CDR1 is SNHLY, CDR2 FYNNEI. This CDR3 comprises 14 residues. A J-beta primer mix and a sample-barcoded 5' primer were used in a second PCR of about 6 to 12 cycles. All samples yielded 2.5 million or more CDR3-containing paired-end reads. TCRdb fed the 5' RACE reads into MiXCR, producing one record per CDR3 protein. The table lists 1.5 million to 2 million distinct CDR3 sequences, about 28% of them singletons. In the case of this clonotype: What it binds is not known.

Input material: blood. The chain uses TRBV2 and TRBJ2-3; D may be TRBD2 (5 bases). The receptor's source is a woman aged 25-40 years in good health. The CDR3 bases are TGTGCCAGCAGTGCAAGGACTAGCACAGATACGCAGTATTTT. Its translation: CASSARTSTDTQYF.